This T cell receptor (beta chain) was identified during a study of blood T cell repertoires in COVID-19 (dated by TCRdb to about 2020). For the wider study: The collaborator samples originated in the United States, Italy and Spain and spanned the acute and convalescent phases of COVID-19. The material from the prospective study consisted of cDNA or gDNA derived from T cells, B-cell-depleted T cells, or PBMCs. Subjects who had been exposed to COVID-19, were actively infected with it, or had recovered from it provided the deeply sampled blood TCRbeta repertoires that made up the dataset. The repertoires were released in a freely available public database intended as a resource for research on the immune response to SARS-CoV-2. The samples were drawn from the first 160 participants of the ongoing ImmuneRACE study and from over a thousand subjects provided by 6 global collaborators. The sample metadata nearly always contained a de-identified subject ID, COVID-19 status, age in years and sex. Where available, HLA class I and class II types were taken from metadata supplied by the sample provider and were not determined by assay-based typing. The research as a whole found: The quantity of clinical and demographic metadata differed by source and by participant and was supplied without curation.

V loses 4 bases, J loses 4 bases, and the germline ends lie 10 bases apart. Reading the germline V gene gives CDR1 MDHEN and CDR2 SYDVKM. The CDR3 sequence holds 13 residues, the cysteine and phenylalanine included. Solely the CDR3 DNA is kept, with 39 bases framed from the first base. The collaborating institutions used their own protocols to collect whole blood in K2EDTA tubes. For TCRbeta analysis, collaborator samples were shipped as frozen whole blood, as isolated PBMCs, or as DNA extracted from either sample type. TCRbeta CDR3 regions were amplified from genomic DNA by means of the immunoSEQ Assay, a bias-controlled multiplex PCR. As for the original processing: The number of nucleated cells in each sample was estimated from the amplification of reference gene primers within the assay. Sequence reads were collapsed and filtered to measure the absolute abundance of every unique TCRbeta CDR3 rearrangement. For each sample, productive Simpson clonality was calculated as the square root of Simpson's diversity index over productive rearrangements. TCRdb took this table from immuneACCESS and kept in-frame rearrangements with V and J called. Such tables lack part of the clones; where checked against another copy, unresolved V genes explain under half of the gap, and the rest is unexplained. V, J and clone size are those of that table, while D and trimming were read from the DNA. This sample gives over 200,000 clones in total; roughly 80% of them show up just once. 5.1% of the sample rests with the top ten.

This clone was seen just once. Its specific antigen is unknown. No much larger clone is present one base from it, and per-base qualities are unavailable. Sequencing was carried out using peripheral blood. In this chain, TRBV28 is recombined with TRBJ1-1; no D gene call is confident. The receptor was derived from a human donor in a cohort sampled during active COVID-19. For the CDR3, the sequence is CASSSPRGTEAFF. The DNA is TGTGCCAGCAGTTCCCCCCGGGGCACTGAAGCTTTCTTT.